Shown below are 26 T cell receptor beta chains from a single sample sequenced in a study of cytomegalovirus exposure and HLA in healthy donors (dated by TCRdb to about 2017). Libraries were made using the immunoSEQ multiplex PCR assay. For the multiplex PCR, a mixture combining 60 forward primers for TCR Vbeta segments and 13 reverse primers for TCR Jbeta segments was used. The immuneACCESS repertoire file appears here via TCRdb, limited to in-frame rearrangements. These files lack a portion of the clones; in checked studies, under half of the deficit traces to unresolved V genes, and the cause of the others is not known. This sample is represented by under 150,000 clones; about 73% of them were singletons. The leading ten clones occupy roughly 3.1% of the sample. The material sequenced was PBMCs. These receptors originate from a woman under 40 in good health and CMV-seropositive.

As for this clone: Other DNA sequences in this specimen translate into the identical CDR3. V is TRBV5-4 and J is TRBJ2-3, with a possible D match to TRBD1 (5 bases). This CDR3 is built from 15 residues. Trimming left V 0 bases short and J 2 bases short, with 10 bases between. The germline V gene encodes CDR1 SGHNT and CDR2 YYREEE (reference sequence). This CDR3 reads CASSLGQGSTDTQYF. The CDR3 nucleotides read TGTGCCAGCAGCTTGGGGCAGGGATCCACAGATACGCAGTATTTT.

The chain carries TRBV19 and TRBJ1-2, with D tentatively TRBD1 (5 bases). Germline V gives CDR1 LNHDA, CDR2 SQIVND (reference sequence). V lost 4 bases and J 2 bases, leaving 20 bases between the germline ends. The CDR3 is 17 residues long. CDR3 residues: CASSNFVFQGTNYGYTF. The DNA of the CDR3 is TGTGCCAGTAGTAACTTCGTGTTCCAGGGAACCAACTATGGCTACACCTTC.

The chain is built from TRBV6-1 and TRBJ1-1; 10 bases agree with TRBD1. Germline CDR1 MNHNS, CDR2 SASEGT. CDR3 length equals 14 residues. V was pared by 3 bases and J by 3 bases, with 1 base of the junction left unmatched. The CDR3 sequence: CASSEDRGDTEAFF. In DNA, the CDR3 is TGTGCCAGCAGTGAGGACAGGGGGGACACTGAAGCTTTCTTT.

The chain has TRBV5-6 and TRBJ2-1, with a possible D match to TRBD2 (6 bases). Germline-derived CDR1 and CDR2 are SGHDT and YYEEEE. The V and J ends lost 3 bases and 9 bases respectively, with 22 bases between them. This CDR3 has 16 residues. For the CDR3, the DNA is TGTGCCAGCAGCTCAACGCCTGTACTAGCTAAAGGTGAGCAGTTCTTC. It codes for CASSSTPVLAKGEQFF.

The gene calls are TRBV23-1 and TRBJ1-4; D is perhaps TRBD1 (6 bases). TRBV23-1 is an open reading frame whose function is uncertain. With 4 bases removed from V and 7 bases from J, the gap between germline ends came to 22 bases. This CDR3 is 17 amino acids long. CDR3 nucleotide sequence: TGCGCCAGCAGTCCTCCGGACACAGAGGGGGTGGGTGAAAAACTGTTTTTT. Its protein is CASSPPDTEGVGEKLFF.

J is TRBJ2-1 and V is TRBV6-1; tentatively, D is TRBD1 (6 bases). The CDR3 consists of 15 residues. V gave up 0 bases and J gave up 14 bases, with 20 bases separating them. Germline loops: CDR1 MNHNS, CDR2 SASEGT. DNA of the CDR3: TGTGCCAGCAGTGAAGCGTGGAAGAGGGACAAGGAGGAGTTCTTC. It encodes CASSEAWKRDKEEFF.

V gene TRBV11-3 combines with J gene TRBJ1-6; unclear D gene. Germline V gene sequence: CDR1 SGHNT, CDR2 YENEEA. The CDR3 consists of 17 residues. Trimming cost V 2 bases and J 5 bases, with 16 bases left between them. CDR3 sequence reads: CASSLPGPCQNNSPLHF. In DNA form, the CDR3 reads TGTGCCAGCAGCTTACCTGGGCCATGCCAAAATAATTCACCCCTCCACTTT.

The genes are TRBV30 and TRBJ1-2, with a weak D call TRBD1 (6 bases). In germline, CDR1 is GTSNPN, CDR2 SVGIG (reference sequence). V was trimmed by 4 bases and J by 2 bases, leaving 8 bases between them. The CDR3 covers 12 residues. As DNA, the CDR3 is TGTGCCTGGACACAGGGAAACTATGGCTACACCTTC. It codes for CAWTQGNYGYTF.

The J gene is TRBJ2-5, the V gene TRBV18; tentatively, D is TRBD2 (5 bases). The CDR3 covers 13 residues. Germline V gene lookup returns CDR1 KGHSH and CDR2 LQKENI. Trimming left V 4 bases short and J 1 base short, with 7 bases between. The CDR3 loop is CASSQGLQETQYF. The CDR3 coding sequence is TGTGCCAGCTCACAAGGACTCCAAGAGACCCAGTACTTC.

This sequence joins TRBV20-1 and TRBJ2-1; a weak D match, TRBD2 (6 bases). The CDR3 contains 11 residues. The germline V gene encodes CDR1 DFQATT and CDR2 SNEGSKA (reference sequence). Trimming removed 6 bases at V and 9 bases at J, with 12 bases between. Written as DNA, the CDR3 is TGCAGTGCCAACCCGGGACTTGAGCAGTTCTTC. This gives the protein CSANPGLEQFF.

The rearrangement links TRBV4-3 to TRBJ1-5; D perhaps matches TRBD1 (6 bases). V was pared by 4 bases and J by 5 bases, with 15 bases between. The V gene's germline CDR1 is LGHNA and CDR2 YSLEER. This CDR3 region has 15 residues. For the CDR3, the DNA is TGCGCCAGCAGCCGAAGGGCAGGGGACGATCAGCCCCAGCATTTT. This sequence encodes CASSRRAGDDQPQHF.

J is TRBJ2-7 and V is TRBV6-1, with 7 positions matching TRBD1. Germline values: CDR1 MNHNS, CDR2 SASEGT. Trimming at V came to 6 bases and at J to 2 bases, leaving 4 bases not matched to a gene. The CDR3 covers 13 residues. CDR3 nucleotide sequence: TGTGCCAGCAGGGGGACAGCAACCTACGAGCAGTACTTC. Translation: CASRGTATYEQYF.

This chain uses TRBV2 with TRBJ2-7; TRBD2 is a possible D gene (7 bases). V was shortened by 8 bases and J by 2 bases, with 13 bases between the two germline ends. The germline V gene has CDR1 SNHLY and CDR2 FYNNEI. CDR3 length equals 13 residues. CDR3 sequence reads: CASLGGPTYEQYF. The DNA for the CDR3 is TGTGCCAGCCTCGGGGGGCCAACCTACGAGCAGTACTTC.

The CDR3 sequence is CASSTDRETEAFF. The CDR3 DNA follows: TGTGCCAGCAGTACAGACAGGGAAACTGAAGCTTTCTTT. V is TRBV6-1 and J is TRBJ1-1; 7 nucleotides agree with TRBD1. The CDR3 consists of 13 residues. Germline CDR1 and CDR2: MNHNS and SASEGT. V dropped 5 bases and J dropped 5; count of bases not matched to a gene: 5.

This chain connects TRBV4-3 to TRBJ1-4; weak D call: TRBD1 (5 bases). CDR1 and CDR2 (germline): LGHNA, YSLEER. Trimming cost V 0 bases and J 0 bases, with 14 bases left between them. The CDR3 covers 18 residues. The CDR3 reads CASSQEEGFRATNEKLFF. The CDR3 nucleotides read TGCGCCAGCAGCCAAGAGGAGGGGTTCCGAGCAACTAATGAAAAACTGTTTTTT.

V usage is TRBV27 and J usage is TRBJ2-1; no definite D call. The germline gives CDR1 MNHEY, CDR2 SMNVEV (reference sequence). The CDR3 has 12 residues. The V end lost 0 bases, the J end lost 7 bases, and 4 bases lay between the germline ends. In nucleotides, the CDR3 is TGTGCCAGCAGTTTATCCGGGAATGAGCAGTTCTTC. It encodes CASSLSGNEQFF.

The V call is TRBV6-5, the J call TRBJ1-1, with a tentative D call TRBD1 (5 bases). The CDR3 has 13 amino acids. Germline CDR1 is MNHEY and CDR2 is SVGAGI. V was cut by 6 bases and J by 0 bases, with 8 bases left in between. The CDR3 reads CASSSGVNTEAFF. Here the CDR3 DNA reads TGTGCCAGCAGCTCGGGGGTGAACACTGAAGCTTTCTTT.

The chain is built from TRBV28 and TRBJ1-4; 8 positions match TRBD1. V dropped 6 bases and J dropped 3; count of bases not matched to a gene: 3. This CDR3 is 14 amino acids long. Germline V gene data show CDR1 as MDHEN and CDR2 as SYDVKM. The chain's CDR3 is CASRRTGSNEKLFF. CDR3 DNA sequence: TGTGCCAGCAGAAGGACAGGGTCTAATGAAAAACTGTTTTTT.

This chain links TRBV11-1 with TRBJ2-1, with 9 nucleotides matching TRBD2. The CDR3 runs 19 residues. In germline, CDR1 is SGHAT, CDR2 FQDESV (reference sequence). V trimming: 1 base; J trimming: 0 bases; junction bases outside the gene matches: 10. CDR3 nucleotides: TGTGCCAGCAGCTTAGTAGCGGGGGCCCTTATGAGCTCCTACAATGAGCAGTTCTTC. Its translation: CASSLVAGALMSSYNEQFF.

The chain combines TRBV28 with TRBJ2-7, with 7 positions matching TRBD1. J lost 3 bases, V lost 5 bases, and 7 bases had no gene match. The CDR3 contains 14 residues. Per germline, CDR1 MDHEN and CDR2 SYDVKM. CDR3 bases: TGTGCCAGCAGTACCCGGGACAGTATCTACGAGCAGTACTTC. It specifies CASSTRDSIYEQYF.

V is TRBV27 and J is TRBJ2-3; D gene uncertain. The CDR3 sequence is 13 residues long. Germline values: CDR1 MNHEY, CDR2 SMNVEV (reference sequence). The germline V and J ends were trimmed by 3 bases and 2 bases, with 6 bases remaining between them. CDR3 DNA: TGTGCCAGCAGTTTGACATTCACAGATACGCAGTATTTT. Amino acids: CASSLTFTDTQYF.

The genes are TRBV2 and TRBJ2-4, with D unresolved. Germline V CDR1 and CDR2: SNHLY, FYNNEI. Trimming pared 6 bases from V and 1 base from J, leaving 4 bases between. The CDR3 has 12 residues. CDR3 nucleotide sequence: TGTGCCAGCAGCCGGGCCAAAAACATTCAGTACTTC. Its translation is CASSRAKNIQYF. The full variable domain, its missing parts supplied by reference TRBV2 and TRBJ2-4, is EPEVTQTPSHQVTQMGQEVILRCVPISNHLYFYWYRQILGQKVEFLVSFYNNEISEKSEIFDDQFSVERPDGSNFTLKIRSTKLEDSAMYFCASSRAKNIQYFGAGTRLSVL.

This rearrangement joins TRBV9 to TRBJ2-2; 7 nucleotides match TRBD2. The CDR3 runs to 16 residues. Germline assignment: CDR1 SGDLS and CDR2 YYNGEE. The trim removed 7 bases at V and 1 base at J, leaving 10 bases unmatched. CDR3 DNA: TGTGCCAGCGCCGTGGGCGGGGGTCAGAACACCGGGGAGCTGTTTTTT. It yields the protein CASAVGGGQNTGELFF. Variable domain in full (rest from reference TRBV9 and TRBJ2-2): DSGVTQTPKHLITATGQRVTLRCSPRSGDLSVYWYQQSLDQGLQFLIQYYNGEERAKGNILERFSAQQFPDLHSELNLSSLELGDSALYFCASAVGGGQNTGELFFGEGSRLTVL.

The V call is TRBV13, the J call TRBJ2-2; maybe TRBD2 (7 bases). The CDR3 totals 17 residues. Germline V lookup: CDR1 PRHDT, CDR2 FYEKMQ (reference sequence). The V end was cut by 5 bases, the J end by 7 bases, with 23 bases between. CDR3 nucleotides: TGTGCCAGCAGCCTAACCCCTCTTGGGGGGGGCAACGGGGAGCTGTTTTTT. Residues: CASSLTPLGGGNGELFF. Looking up the rest from reference TRBV13 and TRBJ2-2 gives the full variable domain: AAGVIQSPRHLIKEKRETATLKCYPIPRHDTVYWYQQGPGQDPQFLISFYEKMQSDKGSIPDRFSAQQFSDYHSELNMSSLELGDSALYFCASSLTPLGGGNGELFFGEGSRLTVL.

The chain joins TRBV7-9 to TRBJ2-5, with 8 bases fitting TRBD1. This CDR3 spans 14 amino acids. Trimming at V came to 5 bases and at J to 4 bases, leaving 6 bases not matched to a gene. The germline gives CDR1 SEHNR, CDR2 FQNEAQ (reference sequence). The CDR3 coding sequence is TGTGCCAGCAGCGTGGGGCAGGGGGCAGAGACCCAGTACTTC. Its translation: CASSVGQGAETQYF.

The J gene is TRBJ2-3, the V gene TRBV19, with 9 bases matching TRBD1. V was pared by 11 bases and J by 6 bases, with 9 bases of the junction left unmatched. Germline assignment: CDR1 LNHDA and CDR2 SQIVND (reference sequence). This CDR3 is built from 13 residues. CDR3 DNA: TGTGCCTCCGGGACAGGGCATTACGATACGCAGTATTTT. This encodes CASGTGHYDTQYF.